The sequence of this TCR beta chain was determined in a study of blood T cell repertoires in COVID-19. Methods used by the authors: For nucleated cells, counts were estimated from reference gene primer amplification. Only in-frame clones appear in the TCRdb table, and some are missing; sequencing was by immunoSEQ multiplex PCR. V and J calls and clone size follow that table, whereas D and trimming were derived from the DNA. The sample shows approximately 200,000 clones, roughly 90% of them seen only once. V trimming: 0 bases; J trimming: 6 bases; junction bases outside the gene matches: 7. CDR3 length: 15 amino acids. Germline V gene sequence: CDR1 SGDLS, CDR2 YYNGEE. Only a few counts were recorded for this clone.

The chain links TRBV9 to TRBJ2-3, with 7 bases identical to TRBD2. The sequence was collected from a woman aged 60-75 years with acute or convalescent COVID-19. Sample: peripheral blood. The CDR3 bases are TGTGCCAGCAGCGTAGTTGCCGGGGAGGGGGATACGCAGTATTTT. The encoded protein is CASSVVAGEGDTQYF. The full variable domain, its missing parts supplied by reference TRBV9 and TRBJ2-3, is DSGVTQTPKHLITATGQRVTLRCSPRSGDLSVYWYQQSLDQGLQFLIQYYNGEERAKGNILERFSAQQFPDLHSELNLSSLELGDSALYFCASSVVAGEGDTQYFGPGTRLTVL.